This TCR beta chain is drawn from a study of Graves' ophthalmopathy and Graves' hyperthyroidism. Background on the study: Sampling took place at initial diagnosis, with peripheral blood obtained before any treatment.

This clonotype has just a few counts. CDR3 regions of TCR beta were amplified from RNA transcripts. HTBI primers were employed in first-round RT-PCR, then a second-round multiplex PCR followed. MiXCR, applied by TCRdb to the multiplex PCR reads, yields one record per CDR3 protein. The data hold about 620,000 distinct CDR3 sequences, with approximately 22% observed a single time. Hyperthyroidism patients had new diagnoses, durations under 2 months, and ages of 18 to 65. Deletions cut 3 bases from V and 3 bases from J, with 23 bases between. Per germline, CDR1 MDHEN and CDR2 SYDVKM. The CDR3 is 18 residues long.

This TCR was recovered from a woman in her late teens or twenties with stable Graves' hyperthyroidism. Some clones in this sample may be carry-over from other donors' samples. This chain joins TRBV28 and TRBJ1-2; D perhaps matches TRBD1 (6 bases). Material: peripheral blood. CDR3 sequence: CASSFIPNYPGQDYGYTF. CDR3 sequence (DNA): TGTGCCAGCAGTTTTATTCCCAATTACCCGGGACAAGACTATGGCTACACCTTC.